Following are 13 T cell receptor beta chains from one sample sequenced in a study of T and B cells in COVID-19 patients. TRB was amplified from about 250-500 ng of blood genomic DNA. TRB rearrangements were amplified by multiplex PCR with BIOMED2 TRB-A/B primers. TCRdb re-called the multiplex PCR reads through MiXCR, storing one row per CDR3 protein. This table has some 8,000 distinct CDR3 sequences, roughly 30% appearing once. The sequenced sample was blood. These receptor sequences come from a human donor with active COVID-19.

The chain links TRBV12-3 or TRBV12-4 to TRBJ1-2; 8 nucleotides agree with TRBD1. The CDR3 is 12 amino acids. After removal of 6 bases from V and 4 bases from J, the junction contained 1 base not matched to a gene. The CDR3 reads CASSQGAYGYTF. CDR3 DNA: TGTGCCAGCAGCCAGGGGGCCTATGGCTACACCTTC.

This clonotype was seen only a few times. The J gene is TRBJ1-1, the V gene TRBV12-3 or TRBV12-4; D call uncertain. The V and J ends lost 5 bases and 0 bases respectively, with 7 bases between them. The CDR3 is 13 residues long. CDR3 region: CASSRALNTEAFF. CDR3 nucleotides: TGTGCCAGCAGTAGAGCGCTGAACACTGAAGCTTTCTTT.

This clonotype was counted once. This chain links TRBV13 with TRBJ2-3, with D hard to call. Germline CDR1 PRHDT, CDR2 FYEKMQ (reference sequence). CDR3 length: 15 residues. Trimming removed 5 bases at V and 1 base at J, with 13 bases between. This chain's CDR3 is CASSRGSLGTDTQYF. DNA for the CDR3: TGTGCCAGCAGCCGCGGATCGTTGGGCACAGATACGCAGTATTTT.

By share, this clonotype counts as medium-sized (0.01 to 0.1%). V is TRBV19 and J is TRBJ2-3, with D perhaps TRBD1 (6 bases). V was trimmed by 3 bases and J by 3 bases, leaving 16 bases between them. The CDR3 extends over 16 amino acids. Germline V CDR1 and CDR2: LNHDA, SQIVND (reference sequence). CDR3: CASSMGVRGGTDTQYF. For the CDR3, the DNA is TGTGCCAGTAGTATGGGGGTCAGGGGCGGAACAGATACGCAGTATTTT.

Only a few counts were recorded for this clonotype. The V and J genes are TRBV6-6 and TRBJ1-5, with D unclear. This CDR3 has 14 amino acids. The germline V gene encodes CDR1 MNHNY and CDR2 SVGAGI (reference sequence). The V end was cut by 4 bases, the J end by 4 bases, with 11 bases between. CDR3 bases: TGTGCCAGCAGTTCGCCCCCCGGAAATCAGCCCCAGCATTTT. This codes for CASSSPPGNQPQHF.

The DNA for the CDR3 is TGTGCCATCAGTAGGGACAGCTACAATGAGCAGTTCTTC. Its translation is CAISRDSYNEQFF. The chain links TRBV10-3 to TRBJ2-1; 7 bases fit TRBD1. Germline assignment: CDR1 ENHRY and CDR2 SYGVKD. V was pared by 5 bases and J by 3 bases, with 1 base of the junction left unmatched. The CDR3 sequence is 13 residues long.

For the CDR3, the DNA is TGTGCCAGCAGTTTTCCCCACCTCTATGGCTACACCTTC. It translates to CASSFPHLYGYTF. J is TRBJ1-2 and V is TRBV12-3 or TRBV12-4; D is uncertain. V was clipped by 3 bases and J by 4 bases, with 9 bases between them. The CDR3 covers 13 residues.

This clonotype was found a few times. V is TRBV6-5 and J is TRBJ1-1; a possible D gene is TRBD1 (6 bases). The CDR3 runs 14 residues. The V and J ends lost 6 bases and 1 base respectively, with 12 bases between them. Germline V gives CDR1 MNHEY, CDR2 SVGAGI. CDR3 loop: CASRLGQQNTEAFF. The CDR3 DNA is TGTGCCAGCAGACTCGGACAGCAGAACACTGAAGCTTTCTTT.

Within the sample, this clonotype is medium-sized. The chain carries TRBV27 and TRBJ2-3, with D tentatively TRBD2 (5 bases). The CDR3 spans 21 residues. V was shortened by 5 bases and J by 3 bases, with 33 bases between the two germline ends. Germline values: CDR1 MNHEY, CDR2 SMNVEV (reference sequence). CDR3 region: CASSATHRLATYPSGTDTQYF. The CDR3 coding sequence is TGTGCCAGCAGTGCTACCCACCGCTTAGCGACCTATCCCTCGGGTACAGATACGCAGTATTTT.

Comment on this clonotype: An end of the junction differs from the germline gene, which may be a read error. The chain is built from TRBV5-4 and TRBJ1-4; unclear D gene. The germline V gene encodes CDR1 SGHNT and CDR2 YYREEE (reference sequence). There are 13 residues in the CDR3. CDR3 DNA: TGCGCCAGCAGCTTGACATTGGGGGAAAAACTGTTTTTT. It encodes CASSLTLGEKLFF.

This clonotype is classed as medium-sized. The CDR3: CASSIHRGEGYTF. The DNA of the CDR3 is TGTGCCAGTAGTATCCACAGGGGTGAAGGCTACACCTTC. The chain uses TRBV19 and TRBJ1-2; 7 bases fit TRBD1. V shed 3 bases, J shed 8 bases, and the junction held 6 bases outside the gene matches. The CDR3 extends over 13 amino acids. Germline V gene lookup returns CDR1 LNHDA and CDR2 SQIVND (reference sequence).

By share, this clonotype ranks as medium-sized. The J gene is TRBJ2-5, the V gene TRBV27, with 7 positions matching TRBD2. This CDR3 region has 16 residues. V was pared by 1 base and J by 1 base, with 6 bases of the junction left unmatched. CDR1 MNHEY and CDR2 SMNVEV come from the germline V gene (reference sequence). DNA of the CDR3: TGTGCCAGCAGTTTATGGCCCGGGACTACCCAAGAGACCCAGTACTTC. Its protein product is CASSLWPGTTQETQYF.

J is TRBJ2-5 and V is TRBV12-3 or TRBV12-4; 9 bases map to TRBD2. Trimming took 2 bases from V and 3 from J; bases not matched to a gene: 7. The CDR3 sequence is 16 residues long. The CDR3 DNA sequence: TGTGCCAGCAGTTTAAGTTGGGCGGGAGGGGAAGAGACCCAGTACTTC. This codes for CASSLSWAGGEETQYF.